This T cell receptor beta chain derives from a study of somatic mutations in cytotoxic T cells in rheumatoid arthritis (dated by TCRdb to about 2017). As for the study more broadly: Peripheral blood (about 28 ml EDTA) was collected from patients immediately after diagnosis and before any treatment began. Sorted V beta1+ cells also underwent TCRB sequencing, and some V beta antibody-stained T-cell populations were flow-sorted at nearly 100% purity on a FACSAria II or Sony SH800. Patients and controls did not essentially differ in median age, which was nearly identical between the groups. To characterize clonality, the study used TCRB deep sequencing while asking whether somatic mutations are carried by expanded CD8+ T-cell clones in newly diagnosed, untreated rheumatoid arthritis. TCRB deep sequencing covered about 60 patients with rheumatoid arthritis along with around 22 healthy controls. The full study reports these points: Several identical CD8+ TCRB sequences were found in both blood and synovial fluid, and in about an eighth of the roughly 60 patients the largest CD8+ clone exceeded 20% of CD8+ cells. CD8+ clonality increased with age in patients (Spearman r=0.49) but not in healthy controls. CD8+ T-cell clonality did not differ significantly between rheumatoid arthritis patients and age-matched healthy controls. The finding that TRBV07 was slightly underrepresented in patients was left unadjusted for multiple comparisons. Viral specificity could not be ruled out by absence from virus-specific databases, and the antigen targets of the expanded CD8+ clones remained unknown.

Reading the germline V gene (reference sequence) gives CDR1 GTSNPN and CDR2 SVGIG. Relative to germline, V is 5 bases shorter and J is 4 bases shorter, with 14 bases between their ends. There are 13 amino acids in the CDR3, from cysteine to phenylalanine inclusive. The CDR3 DNA has 39 bases and is translated from base 1. This clone was counted a single time. Its antigen is currently not known. The sample holds no much larger clone one base away, and base qualities are not on file. The immunoSEQ assay was applied to genomic DNA for TCRB CDR3 sequencing. Turning to the authors' computational methods: Patient CD8+ clones larger than 1% were compared against published virus-specific TCRB sequences, and only a few matched. Analyses were restricted to productive TCRB rearrangements. A clone was defined by a unique TCRB CDR3 sequence, and clonality was computed as a productive clonality index based on Shannon entropy. To calculate repertoire overlap between two samples, the template counts of each clone were considered relative to each sample's total templates. V-gene usage from TCRB sequencing and V-gene usage measured by flow cytometry were correlated (Spearman r of 0.6 to 0.7). Imported from immuneACCESS, the table was reduced by TCRdb to in-frame sequences with V and J called. These copies leave out some clones; in studies compared against another copy, an unresolved V gene accounts for under half, and the cause of the remainder is not known. Clone size and the V and J calls come from that table; the DNA yielded D and trimming. Present in this sample are some 7,000 clones, about 79% of which were seen just once. The ten largest make up roughly a sixth of the sample.

Flow cytometry confirmed the purity of CD4+ and CD8+ cells that had been isolated by positive magnetic bead selection on an AutoMACS. Clonal expansions were first screened by flow cytometry with a TCR V beta antibody panel, then characterized by TCRB deep sequencing of sorted CD8+ fractions. Peripheral blood mononuclear cells were isolated by Ficoll-Paque PLUS density gradient separation. Using Nucleospin Tissue or Tissue XS kits, DNA was extracted from CD4-enriched, CD8-enriched or PBMC samples, with quantification by a Qubit 2.0 fluorometer. The chain couples TRBV30 to TRBJ1-2; TRBD1 is perhaps the D gene, given 5 matching bases. The clonotype comes from an adult with rheumatoid arthritis. The sample comprised CD8+ T cells sorted from blood. This receptor carries the CDR3 CAWGAFGRYGYTF. The DNA is as follows: TGTGCCTGGGGGGCGTTTGGACGCTATGGCTACACCTTC.